These T cell receptor beta chains were read from a single sample in a study of T cell responses to AZD1222 COVID-19 vaccine. Some clones are missing from TCRdb's copy, which holds only in-frame ones; the method was immunoSEQ multiplex PCR. The repertoire has around 79,000 clones, approximately 89% of them found once; the top ten carry less than 20%. The specimen comprised peripheral blood, sampled on day 0 of AZD1222 vaccination. The receptors shown here come from an adult in good health. CDR3s include the opening cysteine and the closing phenylalanine or tryptophan. Fields, in order: V gene, D gene, J gene, CDR3 protein. A D gene is named only where the DNA matches it firmly.

TRBV4-1,TRBD1,TRBJ2-5,CASSQDGTEETQYF
TRBV15,TRBD1,TRBJ2-2,CATSGTGGDTGELFF
TRBV19,.,TRBJ1-2,CASSIGQTTYGYTF
TRBV5-4,.,TRBJ2-5,CASSLASQGHAQETQYF
TRBV25-1,.,TRBJ2-7,CASSAGSEQYF
TRBV28,TRBD1,TRBJ1-2,CASSPGTGILGYGYTF
TRBV28,TRBD2,TRBJ2-5,CASSLDFGGETQYF
TRBV27,.,TRBJ1-4,CASSLGDGNEKLFF
TRBV7-9,TRBD1,TRBJ1-2,CASSSTLDREDYGYTF
TRBV5-6,.,TRBJ1-2,CASSWEQGPYGYTF
TRBV27,.,TRBJ1-5,CASSFTASNQPQHF
TRBV19,.,TRBJ2-7,CASSILGIDEQYF
TRBV3-1/TRBV3-2,.,TRBJ1-5,CASSQEYNQPQHF
TRBV19,.,TRBJ2-7,CASDSGYEQYF
TRBV15,TRBD1,TRBJ1-1,CATSRERTGGGTEAFF
TRBV28,.,TRBJ2-7,CASNSPAGRSSYEQYF
TRBV5-6,TRBD1,TRBJ2-7,CASSPGTGGFKEQYF
TRBV7-2,.,TRBJ1-4,CASSLEQYNEKLFF
TRBV4-3,.,TRBJ2-3,CASSQERNRVDTQYF
TRBV30,TRBD1,TRBJ2-5,CAWSVRTGIETQYF
TRBV5-4,.,TRBJ2-5,CASSLAGAETQYF
TRBV11-3,.,TRBJ2-1,CASSYDSSYNEQFF
TRBV7-8,TRBD1,TRBJ2-4,CASSDNRGRFGKNIQYF
TRBV19,TRBD2,TRBJ2-7,CASSRTSGGAAYEQYF
TRBV7-3,.,TRBJ2-3,CASTIGGQPGDTQYF
TRBV4-2,.,TRBJ2-7,CASSQGAGKRYEQYF
TRBV5-8,TRBD1,TRBJ1-1,CASSSTGATEAFF
TRBV5-4,.,TRBJ1-4,CASSAGKQQANEKLFF
TRBV6-5,TRBD1,TRBJ2-1,CASSTDRGPQYEQFF
TRBV19,TRBD1,TRBJ1-2,CASRGTGNNTF
TRBV2,.,TRBJ1-3,CASSDIGNTIYF
TRBV28,TRBD1,TRBJ2-1,CASSSGTGTYNEQFF
TRBV5-1,.,TRBJ2-5,CASSNSGADQETQYF
TRBV19,.,TRBJ2-7,CASSIPSGSDDEQYF
TRBV19,.,TRBJ2-1,CASTRVGAYNEQFF
TRBV27,.,TRBJ1-6,CASSLFAGNNSPLHF
TRBV7-9,TRBD2,TRBJ2-3,CASSSFLAGWGGDTQYF
TRBV30,TRBD1,TRBJ1-1,CAWSLLGGTGSNTEAFF
TRBV5-1,.,TRBJ1-4,CASSPAFMDATVREKLFF
TRBV11-3,.,TRBJ2-1,CASSPGYSGDSYNEQFF
TRBV27,.,TRBJ1-2,CASSGADYGYTF
TRBV5-1,.,TRBJ2-1,CASSLRAGGGSYNEQFF
TRBV27,.,TRBJ1-2,CASSPILSGVHGYTF
TRBV7-2,TRBD2,TRBJ2-3,CASRIAGGTDTQYF
TRBV7-2,.,TRBJ2-7,CASSLVMGPGYEQYF
TRBV7-2,.,TRBJ1-2,CASSFDGANYGYTF
TRBV19,.,TRBJ1-5,CASSKDGLSNQPQHF
TRBV6-6,.,TRBJ2-7,CALADSTGEQYF
TRBV5-1,TRBD2,TRBJ2-1,CASSSRTSGSHNEQFF
TRBV21-1,.,TRBJ2-7,CASSLTSSYEQYF